A selection of T cell receptor beta chains follows, all from one sample in a study of T cell responses to AZD1222 COVID-19 vaccine. Measured with immunoSEQ multiplex PCR; TCRdb has only the in-frame clones, and not every one. The data contain 95,000 to 110,000 clones, about 89% of them singletons. The material was peripheral blood, obtained 28 days after the second dose of the MenACWY control vaccine. Every receptor here comes from an adult who received the MenACWY meningococcal vaccine as a control. Each CDR3 is given with its conserved first and last residue. The D gene is left open where the match is weak. The size field is filled for only some rows; it gives once, few, many or a size class.

d_gene	abundance	v_gene	j_gene	CDR3nt	CDR3aa
NA	NA	TRBV19	TRBJ1-5	TGTGCCAGTAGGCGTTTAAGAGGAGATAGCAATCAGCCCCAGCATTTT	CASRRLRGDSNQPQHF
NA	NA	TRBV19	TRBJ1-4	TGTGCCAGTAGTACCGGAAATGAAAAACTGTTTTTT	CASSTGNEKLFF
NA	NA	TRBV3-1/TRBV3-2	TRBJ2-2	TGTGCCAGCAGCAGCAACACCGGGGAGCTGTTTTTT	CASSSNTGELFF
NA	NA	TRBV11-2	TRBJ2-7	TGTGCCAGCAGCGTCAGGGGAACCTACGAGCAGTACTTC	CASSVRGTYEQYF
NA	NA	TRBV15	TRBJ1-2	TGTGCCACCAGCAGAGTTGGGTCCGGGGGTTCCCCTAGGTATGGCTACACCTTC	CATSRVGSGGSPRYGYTF
TRBD1	NA	TRBV7-9	TRBJ2-2	TGTGCCAGCAGCCCGACAGGGAACGTCGCCGGGGAGCTGTTTTTT	CASSPTGNVAGELFF
NA	NA	TRBV7-2	TRBJ2-7	TGTGCCAGCAGCTTGGGAAGGCGCTCGAGCTCCTACGAGCAGTACTTC	CASSLGRRSSSYEQYF
NA	once	TRBV19	TRBJ2-7	TGTGCCAGTAGTAACGCCGGGGCCTACGAGCAGTACTTC	CASSNAGAYEQYF
TRBD1	NA	TRBV3-1/TRBV3-2	TRBJ1-4	TGTGCCAGCAGCCAAGACGCACCGGGACAGGGTGTTGAAAAACTGTTTTTT	CASSQDAPGQGVEKLFF
NA	NA	TRBV7-2	TRBJ2-3	TGTGCCAGCAGCTTAGGACTTGCCGACACAGATACGCAGTATTTT	CASSLGLADTDTQYF
TRBD1	NA	TRBV18	TRBJ1-2	TGTGCCAGCTCACGGGGGACAGGGGGCGATGGCTACACCTTC	CASSRGTGGDGYTF
NA	NA	TRBV25-1	TRBJ2-5	TGTGCCTCCCACCAGGGAATTCAAGAGACCCAGTACTTC	CASHQGIQETQYF
NA	NA	TRBV24-1	TRBJ2-1	TGTGCCACCAGTGATCTATATAGGCATGAGCAGTTCTTC	CATSDLYRHEQFF
NA	once	TRBV19	TRBJ1-3	TGTGCCAGTGGACCTGGGGGGTCTGGAAACACCATATATTTT	CASGPGGSGNTIYF
NA	NA	TRBV4-1	TRBJ1-5	TGCGCCAGCAGCCTGATGTGGGGGCGCGTTAATCAGCCCCAGCATTTT	CASSLMWGRVNQPQHF
NA	NA	TRBV19	TRBJ1-1	TGTGCCAGTAGTATAGTAAACGGACCCCGCGGCACTGAAGCTTTCTTT	CASSIVNGPRGTEAFF